The next 21 T cell receptor beta chains were all read from a single sample in a study of CD8 T cells in Susac syndrome. The authors reverse transcribed about 0.5 to 1 ug RNA with random hexamers. TCRdb re-called the immunoSEQ multiplex PCR reads with MiXCR, one entry per CDR3 protein. The sample holds about 130,000 distinct CDR3 sequences, more than 85% seen once. Input material: CD8+ T cells from PBMCs. These receptors originate from a human donor with multiple sclerosis.

The chain couples TRBV6-1 to TRBJ2-1, with D perhaps matching TRBD2 (6 bases). V shed 7 bases and J shed 4 bases, with 11 bases lying between them. CDR3 length: 13 amino acids. CDR1 is MNHNS and CDR2 is SASEGT in the germline V gene. In DNA, the CDR3 is TGTGCCAGCACCCTAGCGTTTTACAATGAGCAGTTCTTC. It specifies CASTLAFYNEQFF.

This chain links TRBV29-1 with TRBJ1-2; D gene unclear. The germline CDR1 and CDR2 sequences are SQVTM and ANQGSEA. The ends were cut back, 4 bases at V and 7 bases at J, with 7 bases in the middle. The CDR3 is made up of 10 amino acids. The CDR3: CSVGAFGYTF. CDR3 bases: TGCAGCGTTGGGGCTTTTGGCTACACCTTC.

V and J are TRBV4-2 and TRBJ2-1; TRBD2 aligns across 15 bases. V was pared by 3 bases and J by 6 bases, with 9 bases of the junction left unmatched. The CDR3 spans 18 residues. CDR1 is LGHNA, CDR2 YNFKEQ, per germline. CDR3 nucleotide sequence: TGTGCCAGCAGCCATCCCGGGACTAGCGGGGGGCGGGGCAATGAGCAGTTCTTC. Its protein product is CASSHPGTSGGRGNEQFF.

The V and J genes are TRBV12-3 or TRBV12-4 and TRBJ2-1; no firm D call. V was cut by 1 base and J by 12 bases, with 10 bases left in between. This CDR3 comprises 12 residues. The CDR3 is CASSLGGGGQFF. CDR3 nucleotides: TGTGCCAGCAGTTTAGGAGGCGGTGGGCAGTTCTTC.

The chain joins TRBV4-2 to TRBJ1-1, with unresolved D. The germline V and J ends were trimmed by 6 bases and 6 bases, with 11 bases remaining between them. In germline, CDR1 is LGHNA, CDR2 YNFKEQ. This CDR3 has 12 amino acids. CDR3 coding DNA: TGTGCCAGCAGACTCGGTAGCGCTGAAGCTTTCTTT. This codes for CASRLGSAEAFF.

The chain has TRBV29-1 and TRBJ2-1; no firm D call. Germline CDR1 and CDR2: SQVTM and ANQGSEA. There are 13 residues in the CDR3. The V and J ends lost 4 bases and 4 bases respectively, with 11 bases between them. The CDR3 spells CSVVPPSYNEQFF. CDR3 coding DNA: TGCAGCGTTGTCCCACCTAGTTACAATGAGCAGTTCTTC.

This clonotype was found once. CDR3 sequence: CSARTANTGELFF. CDR3 in DNA: TGCAGCGCTCGGACAGCGAACACCGGGGAGCTGTTTTTT. The chain carries TRBV29-1 and TRBJ2-2; possible D gene TRBD1, 6 bases. The V end lost 7 bases, the J end lost 0 bases, and 9 bases lay between the germline ends. This CDR3 region has 13 residues. Germline values: CDR1 SQVTM, CDR2 ANQGSEA.

The chain employs TRBV5-1 and TRBJ1-2, with D unclear. Germline V gives CDR1 SGHRS, CDR2 YFSETQ. The CDR3 covers 11 residues. Trimming removed 5 bases at V and 10 bases at J, with 12 bases between. CDR3 nucleotides: TGCGCCAGCAGTGTTGGGGAGGCCTACACCTTC. It encodes CASSVGEAYTF. The whole variable domain, remainder taken from reference TRBV5-1 and TRBJ1-2, is KAGVTQTPRYLIKTRGQQVTLSCSPISGHRSVSWYQQTPGQGLQFLFEYFSETQRNKGNFPGRFSGRQFSNSRSEMNVSTLELGDSALYLCASSVGEAYTFGSGTRLTVV.

The gene calls are TRBV7-3 and TRBJ1-2; 9 nucleotides match TRBD1. Germline assignment: CDR1 SGHTA and CDR2 FQGTGA. After removal of 1 base from V and 6 bases from J, the junction contained 3 bases not matched to a gene. The CDR3 runs to 14 residues. The CDR3 sequence: CASSLRGTGHGYTF. In DNA form, the CDR3 reads TGTGCCAGCAGCTTAAGAGGGACAGGGCATGGCTACACCTTC.

The CDR3 spells CASSYGGQGAAFDYGYTF. CDR3 DNA: TGTGCCAGCAGTTACGGAGGACAGGGGGCAGCATTTGACTATGGCTACACCTTC. The chain couples TRBV6-5 to TRBJ1-2; 11 bases map to TRBD1. Germline V CDR1 and CDR2: MNHEY, SVGAGI. Trimming removed 2 bases from V and 3 bases from J; junction bases left unmatched: 11. The CDR3 spans 18 residues.

CDR3 DNA: TGTGCCAGTTCTGGGGGGGGGCTGGGAAACACCATATATTTT. Translated: CASSGGGLGNTIYF. The chain has TRBV9 and TRBJ1-3; weak D call: TRBD1 (6 bases). V lost 8 bases to trimming and J lost 4 bases, with 16 bases between them. CDR3 length: 14 residues. Germline V CDR1 and CDR2: SGDLS, YYNGEE.

The V and J genes are TRBV5-6 and TRBJ2-5; the D gene could be TRBD1 or TRBD2 (5 bases each). The CDR3 totals 14 residues. Germline V gives CDR1 SGHDT, CDR2 YYEEEE. V shed 4 bases and J shed 2 bases, with 12 bases lying between them. CDR3 sequence (DNA): TGTGCCAGCAGCCCGAGCTGGGGGCAAGAGACCCAGTACTTC. Residues: CASSPSWGQETQYF. Full variable domain (outside the CDR3, taken from reference TRBV5-6 and TRBJ2-5): DAGVTQSPTHLIKTRGQQVTLRCSPKSGHDTVSWYQQALGQGPQFIFQYYEEEERQRGNFPDRFSGHQFPNYSSELNVNALLLGDSALYLCASSPSWGQETQYFGPGTRLLVL.

The chain carries TRBV30 and TRBJ2-1, with D possibly matching TRBD2 (6 bases). The CDR3 loop spans 14 amino acids. Germline lookup yields CDR1 GTSNPN and CDR2 SVGIG (reference sequence). Trimming cost V 2 bases and J 10 bases, with 18 bases left between them. The CDR3 DNA sequence: TGTGCCTGGAGTCCAGCGGGTCCTCGGCGGGAGCAGTTCTTC. Its translation is CAWSPAGPRREQFF.

Concerning this clonotype: The germline gene is not matched at one end of the junction; a read error may be the cause. The chain employs TRBV5-6 and TRBJ2-1; 12 positions match TRBD2. This CDR3 has 15 residues. The V gene's germline CDR1 is SGHDT and CDR2 YYEEEE. CDR3 amino acids: CASRTSGSVYSEQFF. The CDR3 DNA reads TGTGCCAGCAGGACTAGCGGGAGTGTCTACAGTGAGCAGTTCTTC. Looking up the rest from reference TRBV5-6 and TRBJ2-1 gives the full variable domain: DAGVTQSPTHLIKTRGQQVTLRCSPKSGHDTVSWYQQALGQGPQFIFQYYEEEERQRGNFPDRFSGHQFPNYSSELNVNALLLGDSALYLCASRTSGSVYSEQFFGPGTRLTVL.

This CDR3 reads CASSNRDSSYEQYF. The CDR3 DNA reads as TGTGCCAGCAGCAACCGGGACAGCTCCTACGAGCAGTACTTC. The genes are TRBV7-9 and TRBJ2-7; 7 nucleotides match TRBD1. From germline, CDR1 is SEHNR and CDR2 FQNEAQ (reference sequence). V shed 5 bases and J 0 bases; nucleotides not matched to a gene: 4. This CDR3 is built from 14 residues.

V gene TRBV15 combines with J gene TRBJ1-2, with 8 bases lining up with TRBD1. This CDR3 spans 15 amino acids. Germline assignment: CDR1 LNHNV and CDR2 YYDKDF (reference sequence). J was trimmed by 7 bases and V by 5 bases; bases with no gene match: 12. In DNA form, the CDR3 reads TGTGCCACCAGCGGGGCAGGGGGCAATAGGGCTGGCTACACCTTC. Translating it yields CATSGAGGNRAGYTF. Combining the CDR3 with reference TRBV15 and TRBJ1-2 gives the whole variable domain DAMVIQNPRYQVTQFGKPVTLSCSQTLNHNVMYWYQQKSSQAPKLLFHYYDKDFNNEADTPDNFQSRRPNTSFCFLDIRSPGLGDTAMYLCATSGAGGNRAGYTFGSGTRLTVV.

The J gene is TRBJ2-7, the V gene TRBV5-4; 11 nucleotides line up with TRBD2. The CDR3 is 16 residues long. Losses at the gene ends were 3 bases for V and 2 bases for J; bases not matched to a gene: 7. CDR1 is SGHNT, CDR2 YYREEE, per germline (reference sequence). The CDR3 sequence is CASSYGKTSGAYEQYF. Written as DNA, the CDR3 is TGTGCCAGCAGCTACGGGAAGACTAGCGGGGCCTACGAGCAGTACTTC.

The CDR3 coding sequence is TGTGCCACCATGGACGGCCTCCTCTCTGGGGCCAACGTCCTGACTTTC. Translation gives CATMDGLLSGANVLTF. The chain joins TRBV10-3 to TRBJ2-6; D is unresolved. V was clipped by 10 bases and J by 0 bases, with 16 bases between them. Germline V CDR1 and CDR2: ENHRY, SYGVKD. There are 16 residues in the CDR3.

The chain couples TRBV12-3 or TRBV12-4 to TRBJ2-7; maybe TRBD2 (5 bases). V gave up 1 base and J gave up 1 base, with 8 bases separating them. The CDR3 covers 14 residues. In nucleotides, the CDR3 is TGTGCCAGCAGTTTAGGACCGGGGTCCTACGAGCAGTACTTC. Residues: CASSLGPGSYEQYF.

The J gene is TRBJ1-5, the V gene TRBV19; 7 nucleotides line up with TRBD1. This CDR3 spans 16 amino acids. Germline values: CDR1 LNHDA, CDR2 SQIVND (reference sequence). The ends lost 3 bases at V and 2 bases at J; junction bases unmatched: 7. CDR3 sequence reads: CASSMWSQGGNQPQHF. The CDR3 coding sequence is TGTGCCAGTAGTATGTGGTCCCAGGGGGGCAATCAGCCCCAGCATTTT. Together with reference TRBV19 and TRBJ1-5, the CDR3 gives the full variable domain: DGGITQSPKYLFRKEGQNVTLSCEQNLNHDAMYWYRQDPGQGLRLIYYSQIVNDFQKGDIAEGYSVSREKKESFPLTVTSAQKNPTAFYLCASSMWSQGGNQPQHFGDGTRLSIL.

The V call is TRBV6-2 or TRBV6-3, the J call TRBJ2-5; D ambiguous. CDR3 length equals 14 residues. The ends were cut back, 5 bases at V and 4 bases at J, with 14 bases in the middle. Germline CDR1 is MNHEY and CDR2 is SVGEGT. The DNA of the CDR3 is TGTGCCAGCAGTCCGTGGAGAAGGACAGAGACCCAGTACTTC. This gives the protein CASSPWRRTETQYF.